Listed below are T cell receptor beta chains from one sample, sequenced in a study of T-cell memory formation after mild COVID-19. TCRdb independently ran MiXCR on the 5' RACE reads; one entry per CDR3 protein. The sample shows under 300,000 distinct CDR3 sequences, approximately 9% of them seen only once. The sample was PBMCs or a T cell subset sorted from them (not recorded which). The receptors come from a man aged 18 to 30 who had mild COVID-19 (a few samples of this study predate the infection). Cell type and time point are not known. Each CDR3 is given without its conserved first and last residue. The size field is filled for only some rows; it gives once, few, many or a size class.

size: NA; V: TRBV6-6; J: TRBJ2-1; CDR3: ASSAPGGFYEQF
size: few; V: TRBV5-1; J: TRBJ1-1; CDR3: ASSLDPGGNTEAF
size: few; V: TRBV5-1; J: TRBJ1-1; CDR3: ASRTTGGANTEAF
size: few; V: TRBV19; J: TRBJ1-2; CDR3: ASNERGLGYT
size: NA; V: TRBV5-1; J: TRBJ1-5; CDR3: ASSSPGARDQPQH
size: few; V: TRBV5-1; J: TRBJ1-6; CDR3: ASRWDRENSPLH
size: few; V: TRBV9; J: TRBJ2-3; CDR3: ASSVSGTGPDTQY
size: NA; V: TRBV4-2; J: TRBJ1-1; CDR3: ASSQDGITRTKAF
size: NA; V: TRBV5-1; J: TRBJ1-1; CDR3: ASSLVGTNTEAF
size: NA; V: TRBV7-6; J: TRBJ2-3; CDR3: ASSLGAGGRDTQY
size: few; V: TRBV3-1; J: TRBJ2-5; CDR3: ASKQQGSETQY
size: few; V: TRBV9; J: TRBJ2-1; CDR3: ASSVLDRGSYNEQF
size: NA; V: TRBV28; J: TRBJ2-5; CDR3: ASRVQGPRETQY
size: many; V: TRBV5-5; J: TRBJ2-1; CDR3: ASSSSGGGYNEQF
size: few; V: TRBV5-1; J: TRBJ2-7; CDR3: ASSFDRPYSYEQY
size: few; V: TRBV12-3/TRBV12-4; J: TRBJ2-1; CDR3: ASSLRAWGDNEQF
size: NA; V: TRBV11-2; J: TRBJ2-5; CDR3: ASSPEGEWGTQY
size: few; V: TRBV5-1; J: TRBJ2-2; CDR3: ASAPRGGNTGELF
size: many; V: TRBV20-1; J: TRBJ2-1; CDR3: SARDPGFNEQF
size: NA; V: TRBV5-1; J: TRBJ2-1; CDR3: ASSLMGLAGGAYNEQF